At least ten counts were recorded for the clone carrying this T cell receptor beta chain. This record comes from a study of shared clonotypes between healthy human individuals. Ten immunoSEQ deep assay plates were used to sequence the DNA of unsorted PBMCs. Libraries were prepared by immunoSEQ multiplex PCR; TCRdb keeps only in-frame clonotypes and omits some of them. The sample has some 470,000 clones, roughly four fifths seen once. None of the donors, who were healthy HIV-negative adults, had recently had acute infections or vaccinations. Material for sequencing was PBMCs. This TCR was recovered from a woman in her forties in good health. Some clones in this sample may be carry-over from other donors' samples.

The chain's CDR3 is CASSIPGLAADEQYF. The CDR3 DNA reads as TGTGCCAGTAGTATCCCGGGACTAGCTGCAGACGAGCAGTACTTC. The rearrangement joins TRBV19 to TRBJ2-7; 9 bases align to TRBD2. CDR3 size: 15 residues. After removal of 3 bases from V and 5 bases from J, the junction contained 8 bases not matched to a gene. From germline, CDR1 is LNHDA and CDR2 SQIVND (reference sequence).